The TCR beta chain described here comes from a study of blood T cell repertoires in COVID-19 (dated by TCRdb to 2020 to 2021). In the study overall: The collaborator samples originated in the United States, Italy and Spain and spanned the acute and convalescent phases of COVID-19. The prospective study material was composed of cDNA or gDNA derived from T cells, B-cell-depleted T cells, or PBMCs. The dataset comprised deeply sampled blood TCRbeta repertoires from subjects exposed to, actively infected with, or recovered from COVID-19. The repertoires were made available in a free public database intended to serve as a resource for research on the immune response to SARS-CoV-2. The samples were drawn from the first 160 participants of the ongoing ImmuneRACE study and from 1,200 or so subjects provided by 6 global collaborators. The sample metadata nearly always contained a de-identified subject ID, COVID-19 status, age in years and sex. Where available, HLA class I and class II types were obtained from metadata supplied by the sample provider rather than from assay-based typing.

The CDR3 runs 12 residues from the cysteine to the phenylalanine. Just CDR3 DNA is preserved here, 36 bases in frame from base 1. The trim is 6 bases for V and 3 bases for J, with a gap of 5 bases between the germline ends. Reading the germline V gene gives CDR1 SNHLY and CDR2 FYNNEI. Broad study findings and their caveats: The amount of clinical and demographic metadata varied by source and participant and was provided uncurated.

TCRbeta CDR3 regions were amplified from genomic DNA by means of the immunoSEQ Assay, a bias-controlled multiplex PCR. Regarding the original processing steps: The number of nucleated cells in each sample was estimated from the amplification of reference gene primers within the assay. To quantify the absolute abundance of each unique TCRbeta CDR3 rearrangement, sequence reads were collapsed and filtered. For each sample, productive Simpson clonality was calculated as the square root of Simpson's diversity index over productive rearrangements. Here the immuneACCESS table is served through TCRdb, limited to in-frame sequences with V and J called. Missing clones are a known gap in these copies; in checked studies unresolved V genes cover under half, and the rest lacks a known reason. V and J calls and clone size are copied from that table; D and trimming were computed from the DNA. In all, the sample holds around 200,000 clones, and around 90% of those were seen once. The ten biggest clones cover around 0.63% of the sample.

Whole blood was collected in K2EDTA tubes by collaborating institutions according to the institutions' own protocols. For TCRbeta analysis, collaborators shipped samples in one of three forms: frozen whole blood, isolated PBMCs, or DNA extracted from either of those sample types. On this clone: It lacks a known antigen. No base-level quality is on record; no much larger clone is a single base apart.

The sequence was collected from a man between 45 and 60 years old with acute or convalescent COVID-19. The sequence links TRBV2 to TRBJ1-4, with the D gene uncertain. Sequenced input: peripheral blood. CDR3 region: CASRAANEKLFF. The sequenced DNA: TGTGCCAGCAGGGCAGCTAATGAAAAACTGTTTTTT.